This entry concerns a single T cell receptor beta chain. What antigen it recognizes has not been identified. Base qualities were left out, and no much larger clone turns up one base away. The time point label corresponds to: week 23, last vaccination. A 20-mer mutant IDH1 peptide at 300 micrograms in Montanide made up each vaccine dose, which was injected subcutaneously together with topical imiquimod. All donors had newly diagnosed IDH1-mutant astrocytomas of WHO grade 3 or 4 that showed loss of nuclear ATRX. The samples were drawn from NOA16, a multicentre, single-arm, open-label phase I trial in Germany that tested a mutant IDH1 peptide vaccine in humans for the first time. The DNeasy Blood and Tissue Kit was used to extract genomic DNA from EDTA blood for TCRB sequencing. This record comes from a study of a mutant IDH1 vaccine in newly diagnosed glioma (dated by TCRdb to the early 2020s). In the study overall: Patients were given eight vaccinations, in weeks 1, 3, 5, 7, 11, 15, 19 and 23, which matched visits V03 through V10. Before enrollment, patients had received standard therapy of radiotherapy alone, temozolomide alone, or radiochemotherapy with temozolomide; most received the combination. Peripheral blood was drawn at six visits: V03 (baseline), V05, V07, V10, V12 and V13. Of the 30 to 35 patients who were treated, about 62% were male and about 40% were female, and the mean age was approximately 40 years. For exploratory analyses, longitudinal TCRB deep sequencing was carried out in about 25 treated patients wherever samples were available. Vaccination started 4-6 weeks after radiotherapy alone, or was given together with temozolomide cycles in the groups whose treatment included chemotherapy.

The method behind the library was the immunoSEQ multiplex PCR assay. The hsTCRB Kit was used according to the manufacturer's protocol to amplify rearranged TCR beta chain sequences. An Illumina MiSeq was used to sequence the TCRB libraries. The source study handled its data this way. The proprietary platform of the kit vendor was used for demultiplexing, trimming and gene mapping. The table comes from immuneACCESS by way of TCRdb, which keeps in-frame sequences with V and J called. Part of the clones is missing from these tables; in studies checked, under half for an unresolved V gene and the rest for unknown reasons. V, J and clone size are taken as reported in that table, and D and trimming were inferred from the DNA itself. This sample is represented by more than 35,000 clones; 81% of them were singletons. The top ten clones comprise over 4.5% of the sample. The CDR3, from cysteine to phenylalanine, totals 14 residues. Only the CDR3 region is kept as DNA, spanning 42 bases read in frame from base 1. CDR1 and CDR2 (MNHNS, SASEGT) derive from the germline V gene. The junction shows trimming of 0 bases on V and 8 bases on J, plus 13 bases between the germline ends.

Results and caveats for the whole study, not just this receptor: PBMC samples for TCRB deep sequencing were selected based on availability. Pseudoprogression seemed to be unrelated to changes in the top peripheral T cell clonotypes found by TCRB sequencing. Immune responses induced by the vaccine were seen in 90% to 95% of patients across multiple MHC alleles. According to the authors, sample limitations meant that analyses of patient blood samples could not be reproduced.

The sequence is built from TRBV6-1 and TRBJ1-2; matching of 5 bases hints at TRBD1 as the D gene. This sample comprised PBMCs, obtained from a glioma patient whose treatment included an IDH1 peptide vaccine. The clonotype comes from a man aged 40-55 years with glioma. The DNA sequence reads TGTGCCAGCAGTGAAGCGGGAGGGAGGGACGGCTACACCTTC. This is translated as CASSEAGGRDGYTF.